One and the same sample provided the 23 T cell receptor beta chains below, sequenced in a study of identical twins. Each CDR3 protein gets one entry after TCRdb re-called the 5' RACE reads with MiXCR. The sample has about 530,000 distinct CDR3 sequences; 13% to 15% are singletons. This sample was also put to use in a study of yellow fever vaccine responses in identical twins.

Sequencing used CD4+ T cells sorted from blood. The receptors stem from a woman aged 18-29 years in good health.

The chain couples TRBV12-3 or TRBV12-4 to TRBJ2-1; no definite D call. V was cut by 7 bases and J by 0 bases, with 19 bases left in between. CDR3 length: 17 residues. The CDR3 sequence: CASTPGPPLSSYNEQFF. In DNA, the CDR3 is TGTGCCAGCACCCCTGGCCCTCCTCTGAGCTCCTACAATGAGCAGTTCTTC.

The chain employs TRBV4-2 and TRBJ1-5; 9 bases fit TRBD1. This CDR3 is built from 15 residues. Trimming at V came to 1 base and at J to 4 bases, leaving 2 bases not matched to a gene. Germline CDR1 and CDR2: LGHNA and YNFKEQ. The CDR3 coding sequence is TGTGCCAGCAGCCAAGGGGACAGGGATAATCAGCCCCAGCATTTT. Translating it yields CASSQGDRDNQPQHF.

The genes are TRBV6-2 or TRBV6-3 and TRBJ1-2; tentative D call: TRBD1 (6 bases). This CDR3 contains 14 residues. V lost 5 bases and J lost 2, with 12 bases in between. Germline-derived CDR1 and CDR2 are MNHEY and SVGEGT. The DNA of the CDR3 is TGTGCCAGCAGTGGGGACACAAAAAACTATGGCTACACCTTC. Translated, it gives CASSGDTKNYGYTF.

The V call is TRBV5-1, the J call TRBJ1-1; tentative D call: TRBD1 (6 bases). CDR3 length: 15 amino acids. V was shortened by 1 base and J by 4 bases, with 14 bases between the two germline ends. The germline V gene has CDR1 SGHRS and CDR2 YFSETQ. CDR3 sequence (DNA): TGCGCCAGCAGCTTGAGGACAGCCTTTAGCACTGAAGCTTTCTTT. It encodes CASSLRTAFSTEAFF.

The chain recombines TRBV10-3 with TRBJ2-3, with 11 positions matching TRBD2. V dropped 6 bases and J dropped 6; count of bases not matched to a gene: 8. This CDR3 spans 15 amino acids. Germline CDR1 and CDR2: ENHRY and SYGVKD. The CDR3 region is CAIRDSGGAVDTQYF. The CDR3 DNA sequence: TGTGCCATCAGGGATAGCGGGGGGGCCGTGGATACGCAGTATTTT.

This clonotype has more than one count but fewer than ten. The V and J genes are TRBV28 and TRBJ2-5; TRBD2 is a possible D gene (6 bases). CDR3 length equals 14 residues. Trimming removed 5 bases at V and 5 bases at J, with 15 bases between. Per germline, CDR1 MDHEN and CDR2 SYDVKM. CDR3: CASSLPGGMETQYF. CDR3 nucleotide sequence: TGTGCCAGCAGTCTCCCCGGCGGGATGGAGACCCAGTACTTC.

The V and J genes are TRBV6-5 and TRBJ1-1; D is possibly TRBD1 (6 bases). Germline V CDR1 and CDR2: MNHEY, SVGAGI. Trimming removed 2 bases from V and 5 bases from J, with 18 bases in between. This CDR3 is built from 16 residues. Here the CDR3 reads CASSYTPQGSTTEAFF. In DNA, the CDR3 is TGTGCCAGCAGTTACACGCCACAGGGAAGTACGACTGAAGCTTTCTTT.

The chain has TRBV4-1 and TRBJ2-2; 11 nucleotides match TRBD2. The V gene's germline CDR1 is MGHRA and CDR2 YSYEKL. Losses at the gene ends were 2 bases for V and 8 bases for J; bases not matched to a gene: 7. CDR3 length: 16 amino acids. The CDR3 nucleotides read TGCGCCAGCAGCCAAAATAGCGGGGGGGCCGGAGGGGAGCTGTTTTTT. This gives the protein CASSQNSGGAGGELFF.

The chain joins TRBV6-1 to TRBJ2-5, with D tentatively TRBD1 (6 bases). Trimming cost V 5 bases and J 2 bases, with 12 bases left between them. Germline-derived CDR1 and CDR2 are MNHNS and SASEGT. CDR3 size: 14 residues. The CDR3 bases are TGTGCCAGCAGTCCACGACAGGCGCAAGAGACCCAGTACTTC. This sequence encodes CASSPRQAQETQYF.

The chain employs TRBV5-1 and TRBJ1-2; 10 positions agree with TRBD1. J was trimmed by 9 bases and V by 4 bases; bases with no gene match: 6. The V gene's germline CDR1 is SGHRS and CDR2 YFSETQ. The CDR3 extends over 13 amino acids. The CDR3 bases are TGCGCCAGCAGCCCGGAGACAGGGGGCCGCTACACCTTC. It translates to CASSPETGGRYTF.

The sample holds a few counts of this clonotype. The V gene is TRBV29-1, the J gene TRBJ1-1; no reliable D call. V lost 2 bases and J 7 bases, leaving 8 bases between the germline ends. The CDR3 covers 11 residues. Germline CDR1 and CDR2: SQVTM and ANQGSEA. CDR3 nucleotide sequence: TGCAGCGTTGAACGCAACTATGAAGCTTTCTTT. Translation gives CSVERNYEAFF. The variable domain in full, completed from reference TRBV29-1 and TRBJ1-1, reads SAVISQKPSRDICQRGTSLTIQCQVDSQVTMMFWYRQQPGQSLTLIATANQGSEATYESGFVIDKFPISRPNLTFSTLTVSNMSPEDSSIYLCSVERNYEAFFGQGTRLTVV.

The chain links TRBV5-1 to TRBJ2-4, with D uncertain. CDR1 and CDR2 (germline): SGHRS, YFSETQ. The CDR3 runs to 14 residues. V lost 4 bases and J 0 bases, leaving 8 bases between the germline ends. The CDR3 protein is CASSPSIAKNIQYF. CDR3 nucleotide sequence: TGCGCCAGCAGCCCCTCGATAGCCAAAAACATTCAGTACTTC.

The chain couples TRBV10-3 to TRBJ2-2; D is uncertain. CDR1 is ENHRY, CDR2 SYGVKD, per germline. This CDR3 is 16 amino acids long. Deletions cut 2 bases from V and 6 bases from J, with 16 bases between. CDR3 amino acids: CAISENPGRGPGELFF. CDR3 nucleotides: TGTGCCATCAGTGAGAATCCGGGCCGAGGACCCGGGGAGCTGTTTTTT.

A few counts support this clonotype. The genes are TRBV28 and TRBJ2-1; D gene ambiguous. Trimming cost V 2 bases and J 12 bases, with 20 bases left between them. Germline V gene lookup returns CDR1 MDHEN and CDR2 SYDVKM. CDR3 length: 15 residues. The CDR3 loop reads CASSLGQPGFQRQFF. The DNA of the CDR3 is TGTGCCAGCAGTTTAGGGCAGCCGGGCTTTCAGCGGCAGTTCTTC.

This clonotype was observed a few times. The CDR3 spells CATSRERDRADTQYF. The CDR3, as DNA: TGTGCCACCAGCAGAGAGCGAGACAGGGCAGATACGCAGTATTTT. This chain connects TRBV15 to TRBJ2-3; 7 nucleotides line up with TRBD1. Trimming cost V 0 bases and J 4 bases; bases outside gene matches: 4. There are 15 residues in the CDR3. CDR1 and CDR2 (germline): LNHNV, YYDKDF (reference sequence).

In regard to this clonotype: An end of the junction differs from the germline gene, which may be a read error. V is TRBV5-5 and J is TRBJ1-4, with a weak D call TRBD1 (6 bases). The CDR3 is 16 residues long. Germline-derived CDR1 and CDR2 are SGHKS and YYEKEE (reference sequence). This CDR3 is CASRPIPGTTNEKLFF. DNA for the CDR3: TGTGCCAGCAGGCCGATCCCCGGGACAACAAATGAAAAACTGTTTTTT.

The chain uses TRBV20-1 and TRBJ1-4, with unresolved D. With 3 bases removed from V and 5 bases from J, the gap between germline ends came to 16 bases. Germline V gene data show CDR1 as DFQATT and CDR2 as SNEGSKA (reference sequence). The CDR3 consists of 15 residues. The CDR3 protein is CSARDSESWNEKLFF. As DNA, the CDR3 is TGCAGTGCTAGGGACTCGGAGTCCTGGAATGAAAAACTGTTTTTT.

Comments on this clonotype: The junction departs from the called germline gene at one end, perhaps through a read error. This chain uses TRBV2 with TRBJ1-1, with a tentative D call TRBD1 (6 bases). Looked up from germline, CDR1 is SNHLY and CDR2 is FYNNEI. The CDR3 has 12 residues. The CDR3 here is CAGRGGGTEAFF. CDR3 nucleotides: TGTGCCGGCAGGGGAGGAGGCACTGAAGCTTTCTTT.

J is TRBJ1-6 and V is TRBV28, with TRBD1 matching 7 bases. The CDR3 sequence is 15 residues long. The J segment lost 7 bases and the V segment lost 7 bases, leaving 10 bases of the junction unmatched. Germline V gives CDR1 MDHEN, CDR2 SYDVKM. CDR3: CASKPPGGQNSPLHF. As DNA, the CDR3 is TGTGCCAGCAAACCCCCCGGGGGACAGAATTCACCCCTCCACTTT.

The chain uses TRBV5-1 and TRBJ2-7; D is ambiguous. The V gene's germline CDR1 is SGHRS and CDR2 YFSETQ. The CDR3 totals 14 residues. Between the trimmed V and J ends, which lost 4 bases and 1 base, there was a span of 12 bases. In DNA form, the CDR3 reads TGCGCCAGCAGCCCAAACACCGCTTCCTACGAGCAGTACTTC. Protein product: CASSPNTASYEQYF.

The J gene is TRBJ1-1, the V gene TRBV5-1, with D tentatively TRBD1 (5 bases). The CDR3 length is 15 residues. Germline V lookup: CDR1 SGHRS, CDR2 YFSETQ. V lost 0 bases to trimming and J lost 3 bases, with 12 bases between them. CDR3 sequence reads: CASSLDGASYTEAFF. The CDR3 DNA sequence: TGCGCCAGCAGCTTGGACGGGGCCTCGTACACTGAAGCTTTCTTT.

The chain uses TRBV29-1 and TRBJ2-3; D possibly matches TRBD1 or TRBD2 (6 bases each). Germline V lookup: CDR1 SQVTM, CDR2 ANQGSEA. The V end was cut by 0 bases, the J end by 6 bases, with 19 bases between. The CDR3 runs 16 residues. CDR3: CSVEEGGRSSPDTQYF. The CDR3 nucleotides are TGCAGCGTTGAAGAAGGGGGGCGGAGCTCCCCGGATACGCAGTATTTT.

This clonotype appeared a few times. The chain links TRBV4-2 to TRBJ2-5; the D gene is possibly TRBD1 (5 bases). V was clipped by 1 base and J by 3 bases, with 12 bases between them. The CDR3 is 15 amino acids. The V gene's germline CDR1 is LGHNA and CDR2 YNFKEQ. The CDR3 region has the DNA TGTGCCAGCAGCCAAGTAGGCCAGGGAAAAGAGACCCAGTACTTC. Translating it yields CASSQVGQGKETQYF.